A selection of T cell receptor beta chains follows, all from one sample in a study of identical twins. MiXCR was run by TCRdb on the 5' RACE reads, yielding one entry per CDR3 protein. The sample has about 790,000 distinct CDR3 sequences, 15% to 20% seen once. Separately, the same data were catalogued under a study of T cells expressing NK-cell markers.

The sequenced sample consisted of PBMCs. These receptors came from a woman between 18 and 29 years old in good health. The conserved cysteine and the conserved F or W are not part of the CDR3 here.

v_call cdr3_aa
TRBV27 ASRGGVASNYGYT
TRBV6-5 ASSYSSSGVTEAF
TRBV5-1 ASSLEALAGAGETQY
TRBV10-3 AITGTSGRRGYNEQF
TRBV25-1 ASKDGDSPLH
TRBV6-2/TRBV6-3 ASRHPTVNTEAF
TRBV20-1 SAPLRNHEQY
TRBV6-1 ASWTDQRYSEQF
TRBV7-9 ASRGQTYNEQF
TRBV5-1 ASSASTGSTYEQY
TRBV6-5 ASSYGGRAHEQY
TRBV7-2 ASSFRGLETQY
TRBV27 ASTGTNDYEQY
TRBV28 ASSERTSGGYNEQF
TRBV20-1 SARGRPGIDTQY
TRBV29-1 SVDSTTGPRGYT
TRBV20-1 SAVGLAGSYNEQF
TRBV6-5 ASSYSTLGDEQF
TRBV27 ASSLQGANYGYT
TRBV12-3/TRBV12-4 ASSPGYEQY
TRBV20-1 SAREGASGREGTDTQY
TRBV18 ASSPSVRHNEQF
TRBV5-1 ASSLALGAGNEQF
TRBV6-1 ASSQSGGSETQY
TRBV20-1 SAVQGGGPDTQY
TRBV20-1 SASHFFPRLRLHTDTQY
TRBV20-1 SAKHGPGELF
TRBV12-3/TRBV12-4 ASSLLQGETQY
TRBV10-3 AISESGTSGTVADTQY
TRBV12-3/TRBV12-4 ASASAPYNEQF
TRBV20-1 SAPTSVETQY
TRBV9 ASSEGAGVYEQY
TRBV5-1 ASKGGSFAEAF
TRBV4-3 ASSQDQLGTALAKNIQY
TRBV5-1 ASSLTREEKLF
TRBV20-1 SASRPSYEQY
TRBV15 ATSNRGLYGYT
TRBV20-1 SAIGRGDEQY
TRBV5-6 ASTDAGRGWYQETQY
TRBV7-8 ASSFLRLAGGPDTGELF
TRBV12-5 ASGLPTTYRVGYT
TRBV20-1 SARDSRGGGTEAF
TRBV12-3/TRBV12-4 ASSFGGRASYEQY
TRBV7-2 ASSPLGMGEQF
TRBV20-1 SARRTVKGNSPLH
TRBV10-3 AISEGRGAGEQY
TRBV18 ASSPPGQGELNEQF
TRBV6-5 ASSYAARYNEQF
TRBV6-1 ASARSGGNYGYT
TRBV7-3 ASAGARNTGELF
TRBV29-1 SVDKGVPEAF